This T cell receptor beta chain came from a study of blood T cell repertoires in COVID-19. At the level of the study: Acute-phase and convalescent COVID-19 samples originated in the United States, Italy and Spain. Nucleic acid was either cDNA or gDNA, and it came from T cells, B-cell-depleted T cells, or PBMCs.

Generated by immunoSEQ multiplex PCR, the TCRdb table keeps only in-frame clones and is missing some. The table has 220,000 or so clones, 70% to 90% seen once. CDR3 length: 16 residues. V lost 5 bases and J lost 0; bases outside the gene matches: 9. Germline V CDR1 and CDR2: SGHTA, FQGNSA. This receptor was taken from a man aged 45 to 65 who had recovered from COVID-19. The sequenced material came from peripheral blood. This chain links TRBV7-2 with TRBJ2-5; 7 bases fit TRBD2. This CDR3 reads CASSGVGLTYQETQYF. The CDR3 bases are TGTGCCAGCAGCGGCGTGGGACTAACGTACCAAGAGACCCAGTACTTC.